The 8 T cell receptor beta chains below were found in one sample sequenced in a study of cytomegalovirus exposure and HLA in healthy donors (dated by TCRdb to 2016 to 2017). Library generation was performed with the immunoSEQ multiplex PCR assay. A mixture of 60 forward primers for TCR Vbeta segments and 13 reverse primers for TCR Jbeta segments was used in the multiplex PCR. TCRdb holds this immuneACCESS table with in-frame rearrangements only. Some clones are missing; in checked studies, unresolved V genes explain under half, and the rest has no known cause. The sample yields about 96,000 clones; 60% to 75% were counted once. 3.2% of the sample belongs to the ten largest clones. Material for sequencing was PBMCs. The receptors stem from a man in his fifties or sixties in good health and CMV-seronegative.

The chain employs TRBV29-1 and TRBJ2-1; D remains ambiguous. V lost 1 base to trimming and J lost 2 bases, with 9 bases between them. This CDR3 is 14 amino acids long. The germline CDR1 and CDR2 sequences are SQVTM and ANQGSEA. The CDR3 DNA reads TGCAGCGTTGAAGTCGGCGGCACCTACAATGAGCAGTTCTTC. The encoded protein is CSVEVGGTYNEQFF.

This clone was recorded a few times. The CDR3 reads CASSSHRAGGYTF. DNA for the CDR3: TGTGCCAGCAGTTCCCACAGGGCTGGGGGCTACACCTTC. The chain is built from TRBV27 and TRBJ1-2; tentative D call: TRBD1 (6 bases). Germline V lookup: CDR1 MNHEY, CDR2 SMNVEV (reference sequence). With 4 bases removed from V and 8 bases from J, the gap between germline ends came to 14 bases. This CDR3 is built from 13 residues.

The CDR3, as DNA: TGTGCCAGCAGCTTTGGCGGGAGGAGGGAGACCCAGTACTTC. Its translation: CASSFGGRRETQYF. J is TRBJ2-5 and V is TRBV7-3, with 8 bases aligning to TRBD2. The CDR3 has 14 residues. CDR1 and CDR2 (germline): SGHTA, FQGTGA. J gave up 5 bases and V 3 bases, and 5 bases lay outside the gene matches.

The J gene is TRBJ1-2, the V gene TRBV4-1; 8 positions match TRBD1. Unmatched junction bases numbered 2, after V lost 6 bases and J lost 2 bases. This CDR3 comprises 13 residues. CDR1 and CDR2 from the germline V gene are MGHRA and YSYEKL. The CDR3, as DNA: TGCGCCAGCAGAGACAGGGGAAACTATGGCTACACCTTC. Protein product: CASRDRGNYGYTF.

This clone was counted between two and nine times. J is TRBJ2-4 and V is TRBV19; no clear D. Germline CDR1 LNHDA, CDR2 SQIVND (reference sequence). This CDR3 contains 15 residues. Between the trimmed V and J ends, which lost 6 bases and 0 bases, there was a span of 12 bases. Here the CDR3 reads CASSSARVAKNIQYF. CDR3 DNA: TGTGCCAGTAGCAGCGCACGGGTAGCCAAAAACATTCAGTACTTC.

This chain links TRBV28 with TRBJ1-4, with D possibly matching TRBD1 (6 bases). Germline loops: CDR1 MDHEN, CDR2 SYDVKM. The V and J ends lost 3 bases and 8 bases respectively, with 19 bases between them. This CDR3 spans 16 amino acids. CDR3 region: CASSFMVGTRREKLFF. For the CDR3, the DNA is TGTGCCAGCAGTTTCATGGTCGGGACAAGACGAGAAAAACTGTTTTTT.

The CDR3 region has the DNA TGTGCCAGCAGCAAGGGGGACAGGGTAAACGAGCAGTACTTC. It codes for CASSKGDRVNEQYF. The chain couples TRBV11-1 to TRBJ2-7; 9 nucleotides agree with TRBD1. Germline CDR1 is SGHAT and CDR2 is FQDESV (reference sequence). J gave up 5 bases and V 5 bases, and 7 bases lay outside the gene matches. The CDR3 loop spans 14 amino acids.

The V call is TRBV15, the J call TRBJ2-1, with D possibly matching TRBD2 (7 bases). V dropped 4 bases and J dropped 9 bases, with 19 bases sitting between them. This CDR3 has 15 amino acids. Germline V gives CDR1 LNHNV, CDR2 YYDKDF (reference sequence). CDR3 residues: CATSTRGRGDGEQFF. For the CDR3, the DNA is TGTGCCACCAGCACAAGGGGGAGGGGGGACGGTGAGCAGTTCTTC.